The TCR beta chain described here comes from a study of CD8 T cells in Susac syndrome (dated by TCRdb to the late 2010s). Background on the whole study: Whether CD8+ T cell activation and differentiation in Susac syndrome was antigen driven was tested using repertoire sequencing. CD8+ T cell repertoire clonality was compared between about a dozen healthy donors, about 14 Susac syndrome patients and around 15 multiple sclerosis patients. Broader findings and caveats from the paper: The number of individuals in the TCR sequencing and HLA analysis was acknowledged as relatively small.

Concerning this clonotype: Its target antigen remains unknown. No much larger clone is present one base from it, and per-base qualities are unavailable.

Peripheral blood CD8+ and CD4+ T cells from healthy donors, Susac syndrome patients and multiple sclerosis patients were profiled by high-throughput TCR beta sequencing. The multiple sclerosis controls were treatment-naive patients whose relapsing-remitting disease, either stable or active, fulfilled the revised McDonald criteria. Bulk CD8+ and CD4+ T cells were purified by magnetic negative isolation, while CD8+ TEMRA cells were enriched using FACS. Blood was collected in EDTA tubes and processed within 24 hours, with PBMCs isolated through density gradient centrifugation. PBMCs destined for TCR sequencing were cryopreserved in liquid nitrogen and later thawed in a 37 °C water bath. The sorted or isolated CD4+, CD8+ and CD8+ TEMRA cells reached a purity of at least 90%. The CDR3, cysteine through phenylalanine, is 15 amino acids long. Just the 45-base CDR3 DNA is kept, in frame starting at base 1. According to the germline V gene, CDR1 reads SGHTA and CDR2 reads FQGNSA. The junction carries 11 bases between V and J, which are trimmed by 0 bases and 3 bases respectively.

RNA was extracted with the RNeasy kit and roughly 0.45 to 1 ug was reverse transcribed using random hexamers. TCR beta CDR3 regions were amplified with the immunoSEQ multiplex PCR assay covering 54 Vbeta and 13 Jbeta segments. Bias from PCR amplification was corrected by using a synthetic template baseline for primer optimization and for computational correction. In the source study's methods: Only productive sequences were kept, with reads annotated to V, D and J genes according to IMGT and analyzed in immunoSEQ Analyzer. Clonality was calculated as one minus the Shannon entropy normalized by log2 of the number of productive unique sequences. For each patient and control, public and private clones were evaluated within the 100 most prevalent clones. Susac-specific clones were defined as absent from healthy and MS cohorts, around 1,000 published viral clones and other ImmuneACCESS disease sequences. The public sequencing data were trimmed at Q25 with fastp and processed into clonotypes with MiXCR by TCRdb, which kept only in-frame beta chains. Rows are unified per CDR3 protein, each entry keeping the most common DNA and genes. The V and J calls were not made by the authors but by TCRdb's processing. The sample contains more than 150,000 distinct CDR3 sequences, about 94% of them found a single time. The ten biggest clones cover roughly 0.2% of the sample.

Sequencing used CD8+ T cells from PBMCs. The rearrangement joined TRBV7-2 to TRBJ1-2, with the D gene uncertain. This clonotype was sampled from a human donor with multiple sclerosis. The CDR3 has the sequence CASSLALGRDYGYTF. The DNA sequence is given as TGTGCCAGCAGCTTAGCTCTTGGACGTGACTATGGCTACACCTTC. The full variable domain, completed from the reference TRBV7-2 and TRBJ1-2 proteins outside the CDR3, reads GAGVSQSPSNKVTEKGKDVELRCDPISGHTALYWYRQSLGQGLEFLIYFQGNSAPDKSGLPSDRFSAERTGGSVSTLTIQRTQQEDSAVYLCASSLALGRDYGYTFGSGTRLTVV.